The next 18 T cell receptor beta chains were all read from a single sample in a study of shared clonotypes between healthy human individuals. CD8 cells regarded as naive lacked CD45RO, were positively chosen for CCR7, and omitted terminally differentiated effector memory CD45RA+ cells. Using immunoSEQ multiplex PCR, the repertoire was profiled, and TCRdb retains in-frame clones only, with some absent. The data hold millions of clones, with about 95% observed a single time. Sample: naive CD8+ T cells sorted from blood. The receptors were gathered from a man aged 18 to 29 in good health.

V usage is TRBV4-1 and J usage is TRBJ2-7; 7 nucleotides agree with TRBD1. The germline V gene encodes CDR1 MGHRA and CDR2 YSYEKL. The CDR3 loop spans 15 amino acids. The J segment lost 3 bases and the V segment lost 0 bases, leaving 5 bases of the junction unmatched. CDR3 sequence: CASSQEARGNYEQYF. For the CDR3, the DNA is TGCGCCAGCAGCCAAGAGGCCAGGGGGAACTACGAGCAGTACTTC.

As regards this clone: The sample contains more than one DNA sequence encoding this CDR3. The V gene is TRBV30, the J gene TRBJ2-7; TRBD2 agrees at 12 bases. V gave up 2 bases and J gave up 6 bases; unmatched junction bases: 2. This CDR3 comprises 13 residues. Per germline, CDR1 GTSNPN and CDR2 SVGIG (reference sequence). DNA of the CDR3: TGTGCCTGGAGTCTGACTAGCGGGAGCGAGCAGTACTTC. Protein sequence: CAWSLTSGSEQYF.

The chain combines TRBV5-1 with TRBJ1-1, with D perhaps TRBD1 (5 bases). This CDR3 spans 17 amino acids. The ends were cut back, 0 bases at V and 0 bases at J, with 15 bases in the middle. Germline V gene data show CDR1 as SGHRS and CDR2 as YFSETQ. The CDR3: CASSLGMPGWVNTEAFF. CDR3 sequence (DNA): TGCGCCAGCAGCTTGGGTATGCCAGGGTGGGTGAACACTGAAGCTTTCTTT.

In this sample, this clone turned up once. The rearrangement links TRBV20-1 to TRBJ1-1; D is unclear. The CDR3 loop spans 10 amino acids. Germline CDR1 and CDR2: DFQATT and SNEGSKA (reference sequence). V shed 3 bases and J shed 7 bases, with 6 bases lying between them. The CDR3 DNA reads as TGCAGTGCTAGCGGGGATGAAGCTTTCTTT. The encoded protein is CSASGDEAFF.

The chain is built from TRBV27 and TRBJ1-5; no clear D gene. This CDR3 comprises 16 residues. Germline assignment: CDR1 MNHEY and CDR2 SMNVEV (reference sequence). The V end was cut by 3 bases, the J end by 2 bases, with 14 bases between. CDR3 residues: CASSFPLMRGNQPQHF. The CDR3 coding sequence is TGTGCCAGCAGTTTCCCCCTAATGCGTGGCAATCAGCCCCAGCATTTT.

A remark on this clone: Different DNA sequences within this sample yield the same CDR3. The chain links TRBV5-1 to TRBJ2-1; possibly TRBD2 for D (7 bases). V gave up 4 bases and J gave up 4 bases, with 9 bases separating them. CDR1 and CDR2 (germline): SGHRS, YFSETQ. The CDR3 is 13 amino acids. CDR3 region: CASSSGTYNEQFF. The CDR3 coding sequence is TGCGCCAGCAGCAGCGGGACATACAATGAGCAGTTCTTC.

This sequence joins TRBV27 and TRBJ2-1; 8 bases match TRBD2. Germline assignment: CDR1 MNHEY and CDR2 SMNVEV (reference sequence). This CDR3 spans 16 amino acids. After removal of 2 bases from V and 4 bases from J, the junction contained 7 bases not matched to a gene. CDR3: CASSLMAGGPYNEQFF. CDR3 nucleotides: TGTGCCAGCAGTTTAATGGCGGGAGGTCCGTACAATGAGCAGTTCTTC.

This chain connects TRBV30 to TRBJ1-3; a weak D match, TRBD1 (6 bases). Trimming removed 0 bases at V and 4 bases at J, with 16 bases between. The CDR3 consists of 16 residues. Germline CDR1 and CDR2: GTSNPN and SVGIG (reference sequence). Written as DNA, the CDR3 is TGTGCCTGGAGTGTACAGGGAAGGCGGAACGGAAACACCATATATTTT. This sequence encodes CAWSVQGRRNGNTIYF.

V and J are TRBV30 and TRBJ1-1; D remains unclear. The CDR3 is 14 amino acids. Germline V gene data show CDR1 as GTSNPN and CDR2 as SVGIG (reference sequence). Deletions cut 4 bases from V and 3 bases from J, with 15 bases between. CDR3 nucleotide sequence: TGTGCCTGGATTAATGCTCGTCCCGACACTGAAGCTTTCTTT. Protein sequence: CAWINARPDTEAFF.

V gene TRBV30 combines with J gene TRBJ2-1; the D gene is possibly TRBD2 (6 bases). Germline CDR1 GTSNPN, CDR2 SVGIG (reference sequence). This CDR3 region has 15 residues. V lost 5 bases and J lost 8, with 22 bases in between. This chain's CDR3 is CAWDDTWGGLDEQFF. The CDR3 bases are TGTGCCTGGGACGACACGTGGGGAGGTTTGGATGAGCAGTTCTTC.

The chain employs TRBV6-1 and TRBJ1-3, with D perhaps matching TRBD1 (5 bases). Germline assignment: CDR1 MNHNS and CDR2 SASEGT. The CDR3 consists of 14 residues. V dropped 3 bases and J dropped 4 bases, with 10 bases sitting between them. CDR3 sequence: CASSDGRAGNTIYF. The CDR3 coding sequence is TGTGCCAGCAGTGATGGCAGGGCAGGAAACACCATATATTTT.

The chain recombines TRBV28 with TRBJ2-3; 8 bases agree with TRBD1. After removal of 1 base from V and 2 bases from J, the junction contained 2 bases not matched to a gene. The CDR3 length is 15 residues. The germline V gene encodes CDR1 MDHEN and CDR2 SYDVKM. CDR3 protein: CASSLYRGTTDTQYF. The CDR3 coding sequence is TGTGCCAGCAGTTTATACAGGGGGACCACAGATACGCAGTATTTT. Complete variable domain (other parts from reference TRBV28 and TRBJ2-3): DVKVTQSSRYLVKRTGEKVFLECVQDMDHENMFWYRQDPGLGLRLIYFSYDVKMKEKGDIPEGYSVSREKKERFSLILESASTNQTSMYLCASSLYRGTTDTQYFGPGTRLTVL.

The chain links TRBV29-1 to TRBJ2-3; D is unresolved. Looked up from germline, CDR1 is SQVTM and CDR2 is ANQGSEA. This CDR3 has 14 amino acids. V shed 1 base and J shed 1 base, with 9 bases lying between them. In nucleotides, the CDR3 is TGCAGCGTTGAAGGGGGAAAAGGCACAGATACGCAGTATTTT. The encoded protein is CSVEGGKGTDTQYF.

The chain combines TRBV7-9 with TRBJ1-1, with D perhaps matching TRBD1 (6 bases). This CDR3 spans 17 amino acids. The V end was cut by 5 bases, the J end by 0 bases, with 19 bases between. Germline V gene sequence: CDR1 SEHNR, CDR2 FQNEAQ (reference sequence). The CDR3 loop reads CASSLPWGHNMNTEAFF. The CDR3 DNA follows: TGTGCCAGCAGCCTCCCCTGGGGGCACAACATGAACACTGAAGCTTTCTTT. The full variable domain, its missing parts supplied by reference TRBV7-9 and TRBJ1-1, is DTGVSQNPRHKITKRGQNVTFRCDPISEHNRLYWYRQTLGQGPEFLTYFQNEAQLEKSRLLSDRFSAERPKGSFSTLEIQRTEQGDSAMYLCASSLPWGHNMNTEAFFGQGTRLTVV.

In the case of this clone: At one boundary the junction diverges from the germline segment, which might be a read error. The V call is TRBV7-7, the J call TRBJ2-5; 11 positions match TRBD1. Germline values: CDR1 SSHAT, CDR2 FNYEAQ (reference sequence). This CDR3 region has 15 residues. CDR3 sequence reads: CASSPSGTGGETQYF. CDR3 sequence (DNA): TGTGCTAGCAGTCCGTCCGGGACAGGGGGTGAGACCCAGTACTTC.

The chain recombines TRBV18 with TRBJ2-1, with 10 bases identical to TRBD1. Germline V lookup: CDR1 KGHSH, CDR2 LQKENI. J gave up 1 base and V 3 bases, and 3 bases lay outside the gene matches. The length of the CDR3 is 16 residues. Here the CDR3 reads CASSPPGQGSYNEQFF. The CDR3 coding sequence is TGTGCCAGCTCACCGCCGGGACAGGGGTCCTACAATGAGCAGTTCTTC.

The V gene is TRBV19, the J gene TRBJ1-1; D ambiguous. Trimming stripped 2 bases from V and 4 bases from J, with 8 bases between. The CDR3 consists of 13 residues. The germline V gene encodes CDR1 LNHDA and CDR2 SQIVND (reference sequence). The CDR3 coding sequence is TGTGCCAGTAGTATATCCCTGCTCACTGAAGCTTTCTTT. It codes for CASSISLLTEAFF.

The chain has TRBV27 and TRBJ2-1; D uncertain. The CDR3 runs to 14 residues. The ends were cut back, 2 bases at V and 5 bases at J, with 10 bases in the middle. Germline V gene lookup returns CDR1 MNHEY and CDR2 SMNVEV (reference sequence). As DNA, the CDR3 is TGTGCCAGCAGTTTAGGAGACGTGCACAATGAGCAGTTCTTC. Protein sequence: CASSLGDVHNEQFF.